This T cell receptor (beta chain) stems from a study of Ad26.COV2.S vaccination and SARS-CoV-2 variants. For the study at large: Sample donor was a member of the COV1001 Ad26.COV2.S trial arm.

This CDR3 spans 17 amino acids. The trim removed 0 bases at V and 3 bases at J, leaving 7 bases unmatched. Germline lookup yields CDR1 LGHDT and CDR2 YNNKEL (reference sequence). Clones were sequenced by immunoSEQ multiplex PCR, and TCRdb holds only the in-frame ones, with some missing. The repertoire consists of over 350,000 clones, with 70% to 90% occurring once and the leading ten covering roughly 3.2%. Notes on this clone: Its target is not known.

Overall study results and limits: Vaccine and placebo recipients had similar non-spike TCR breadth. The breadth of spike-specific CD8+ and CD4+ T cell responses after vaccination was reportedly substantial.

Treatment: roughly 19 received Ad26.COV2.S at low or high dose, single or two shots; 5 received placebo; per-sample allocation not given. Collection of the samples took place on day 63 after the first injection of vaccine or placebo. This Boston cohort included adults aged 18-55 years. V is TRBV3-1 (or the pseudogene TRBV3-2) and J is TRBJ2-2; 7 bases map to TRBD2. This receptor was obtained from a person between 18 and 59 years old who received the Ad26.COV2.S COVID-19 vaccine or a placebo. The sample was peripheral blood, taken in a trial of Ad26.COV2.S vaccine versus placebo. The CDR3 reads CASSQDKWRGYTGELFF. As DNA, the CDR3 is TGTGCCAGCAGCCAAGATAAGTGGCGGGGGTACACCGGGGAGCTGTTTTTT.